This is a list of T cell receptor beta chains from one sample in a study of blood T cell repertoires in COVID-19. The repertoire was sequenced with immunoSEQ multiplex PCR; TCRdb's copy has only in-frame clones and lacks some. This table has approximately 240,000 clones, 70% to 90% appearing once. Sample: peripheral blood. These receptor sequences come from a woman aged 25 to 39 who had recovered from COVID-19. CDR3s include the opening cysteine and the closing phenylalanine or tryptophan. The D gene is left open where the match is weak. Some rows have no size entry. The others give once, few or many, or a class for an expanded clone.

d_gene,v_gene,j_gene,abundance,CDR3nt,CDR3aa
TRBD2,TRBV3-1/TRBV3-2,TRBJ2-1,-,TGTGCCAGTTCACTAGCGGGGGTTGGGAATGAGCAGTTCTTC,CASSLAGVGNEQFF
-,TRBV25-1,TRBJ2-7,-,TGTGCCAGCAGTGGAGGGGGGGGGCCCTACGAGCAGTACTTC,CASSGGGGPYEQYF
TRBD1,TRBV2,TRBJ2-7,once,TGTGCCAGCACCCCGTATCCTTTGGGGGACAGGGGTTACGAGCAGTACTTC,CASTPYPLGDRGYEQYF
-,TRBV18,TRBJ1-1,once,TGTGCCAGCTCACCACTCCAGATCCTAGGGGGAAACACTGAAGCTTTCTTT,CASSPLQILGGNTEAFF
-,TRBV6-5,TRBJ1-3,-,TGTGCCAGCAGTTACGACACCGCCTCTGGAAACACCATATATTTT,CASSYDTASGNTIYF
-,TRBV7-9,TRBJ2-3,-,TGTGCCAGCAGCCCAACAACAGATACGCAGTATTTT,CASSPTTDTQYF
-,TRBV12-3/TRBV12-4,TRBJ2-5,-,TGTGCCAGCAGCCTAGGTTACCAAGAGACCCAGTACTTC,CASSLGYQETQYF
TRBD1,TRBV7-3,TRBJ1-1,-,TGTGCCAGCAGCCGAGGACAGGGAGGATTCGGAGAAGCTTTCTTT,CASSRGQGGFGEAFF
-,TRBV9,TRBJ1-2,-,TGTGCCAGCAGCGTTGCTCGCGGGGGCCTGTCGTATGGCTACACCTTC,CASSVARGGLSYGYTF
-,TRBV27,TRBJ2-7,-,TGTGCCAGCAGTTCCCAGGGAAGCTTTTACGAGCAGTACTTC,CASSSQGSFYEQYF
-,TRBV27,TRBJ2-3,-,TGTGCCAGCAGTTCGACAGTGGGCCTTGGCACAGATACGCAGTATTTT,CASSSTVGLGTDTQYF
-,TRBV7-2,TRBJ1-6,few,TGTGCCAGCAGCTTCAGGGGTCTCGAAGCCCTCCACTTT,CASSFRGLEALHF
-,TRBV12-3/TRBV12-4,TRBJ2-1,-,TGTGCCAGCAGTTTAATAGACAATGAGCAGTTCTTC,CASSLIDNEQFF
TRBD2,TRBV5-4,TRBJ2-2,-,TGTGCCAGCAGCCGATCCAGCGGGGGGGCGAACGGGGAGCTGTTTTTT,CASSRSSGGANGELFF
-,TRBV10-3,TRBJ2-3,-,TGTGCCATCTCCCTAAGCGGAACCCAAGGAGATACGCAGTATTTT,CAISLSGTQGDTQYF